This entry describes one T cell receptor beta chain. What it recognizes is unknown. The source of the sample is a study of shared clonotypes between healthy human individuals. The CDR3 has 18 residues. Unmatched junction bases numbered 13, after V lost 4 bases and J lost 0 bases. The germline gives CDR1 SGHRS, CDR2 YFSETQ. Splitting of CD4+ cells produced CD45RA+ naive and CD45RA-negative memory subsets. Profiled with immunoSEQ multiplex PCR; TCRdb holds only in-frame clones, not every one. The sample has approximately 350,000 clones; under 80% are singletons. Study-level findings and limits: Tissue TCR repertoires likely differ from these blood-only repertoires. Relative to memory subsets, naive subsets generally showed larger estimated richness.

The clonotype was recovered from a man aged 30 to 45 in good health. Sequencing input: memory CD4+ T cells sorted from blood. The sample's subset: CD45RA-negative fraction. The gene calls are TRBV5-1 and TRBJ2-1; 7 bases are shared with TRBD1. DNA for the CDR3: TGCGCCAGCAGCAAAGACAGGGTTGGTTCTCGCTCCTACAATGAGCAGTTCTTC. Its translation: CASSKDRVGSRSYNEQFF.